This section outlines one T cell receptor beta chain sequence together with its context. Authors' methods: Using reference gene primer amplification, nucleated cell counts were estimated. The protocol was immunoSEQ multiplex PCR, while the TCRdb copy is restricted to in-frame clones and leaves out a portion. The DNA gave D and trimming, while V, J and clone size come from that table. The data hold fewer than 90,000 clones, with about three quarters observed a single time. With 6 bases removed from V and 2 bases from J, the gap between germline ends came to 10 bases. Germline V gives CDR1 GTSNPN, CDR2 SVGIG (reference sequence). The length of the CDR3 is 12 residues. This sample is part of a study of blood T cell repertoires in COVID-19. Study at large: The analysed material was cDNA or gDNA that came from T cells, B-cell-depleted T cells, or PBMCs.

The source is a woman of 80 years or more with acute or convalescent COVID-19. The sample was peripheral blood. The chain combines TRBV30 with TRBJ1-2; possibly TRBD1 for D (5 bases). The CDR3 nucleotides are TGTGCCTGTTATGGGGGGAACTATGGCTACACCTTC. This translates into CACYGGNYGYTF.